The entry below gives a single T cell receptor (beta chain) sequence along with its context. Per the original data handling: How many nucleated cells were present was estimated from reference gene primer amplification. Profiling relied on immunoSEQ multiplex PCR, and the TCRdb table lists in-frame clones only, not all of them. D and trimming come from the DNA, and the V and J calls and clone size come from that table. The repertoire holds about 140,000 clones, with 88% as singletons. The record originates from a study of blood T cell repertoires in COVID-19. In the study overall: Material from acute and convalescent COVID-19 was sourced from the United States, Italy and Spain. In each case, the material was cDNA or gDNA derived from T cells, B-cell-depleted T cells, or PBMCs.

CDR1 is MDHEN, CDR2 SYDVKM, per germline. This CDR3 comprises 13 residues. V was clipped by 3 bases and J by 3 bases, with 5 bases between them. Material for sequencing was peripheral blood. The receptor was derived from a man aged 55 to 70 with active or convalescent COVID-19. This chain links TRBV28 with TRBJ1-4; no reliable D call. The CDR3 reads CASSLRANEKLFF. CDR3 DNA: TGTGCCAGCAGTTTGCGGGCTAATGAAAAACTGTTTTTT.